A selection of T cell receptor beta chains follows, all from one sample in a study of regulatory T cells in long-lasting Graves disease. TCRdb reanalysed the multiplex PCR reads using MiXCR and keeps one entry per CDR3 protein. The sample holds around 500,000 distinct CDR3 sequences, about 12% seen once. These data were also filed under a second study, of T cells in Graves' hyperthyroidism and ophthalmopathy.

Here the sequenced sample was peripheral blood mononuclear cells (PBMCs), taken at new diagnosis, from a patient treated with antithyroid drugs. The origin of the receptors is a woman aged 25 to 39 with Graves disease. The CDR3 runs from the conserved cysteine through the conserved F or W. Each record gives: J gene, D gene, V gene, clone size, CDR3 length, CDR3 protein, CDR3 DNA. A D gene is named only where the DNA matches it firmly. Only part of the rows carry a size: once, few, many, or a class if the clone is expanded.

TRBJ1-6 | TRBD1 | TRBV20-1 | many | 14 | CSARARQGYSPLHF | TGCAGTGCTAGAGCGAGACAGGGGTACTCACCCCTCCACTTT
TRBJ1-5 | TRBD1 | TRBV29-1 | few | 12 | CSGGQVGQPQHF | TGCAGCGGAGGACAGGTGGGTCAGCCCCAGCATTTT
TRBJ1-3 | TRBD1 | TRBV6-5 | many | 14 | CASSYRGQGNTIYF | TGTGCCAGCAGTTACCGGGGACAGGGGAACACCATATATTTT
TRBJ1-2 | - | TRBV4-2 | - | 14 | CASSQESGIDGYTF | TGTGCCAGCAGCCAAGAAAGTGGGATCGATGGCTACACCTTC
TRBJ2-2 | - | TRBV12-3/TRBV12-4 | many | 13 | CASSFEWGGELFF | TGTGCCAGCAGTTTCGAGTGGGGCGGGGAGCTGTTTTTT
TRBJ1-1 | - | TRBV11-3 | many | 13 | CASSRRVYSEAFF | TGTGCCAGCAGCCGCAGGGTTTATTCTGAAGCTTTCTTT
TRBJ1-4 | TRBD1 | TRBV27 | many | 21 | CASSLSLPGQGARATNEKLFF | TGTGCCAGCAGTTTATCGCTTCCGGGACAGGGGGCCCGTGCAACTAATGAAAAACTGTTTTTT
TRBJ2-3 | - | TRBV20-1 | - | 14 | CSAKITGRGDTQYF | TGCAGTGCTAAAATTACGGGGAGAGGAGATACGCAGTATTTT
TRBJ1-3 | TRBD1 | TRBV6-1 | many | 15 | CASTLDRAPGNTIYF | TGTGCCAGCACTTTGGACAGGGCGCCCGGAAACACCATATATTTT
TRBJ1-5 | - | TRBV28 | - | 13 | CASSIADYQPQHF | TGTGCCAGCTCGATTGCCGATTATCAGCCCCAGCATTTT
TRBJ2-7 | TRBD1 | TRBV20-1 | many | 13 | CSASGTGGYEQYF | TGCAGTGCTAGTGGGACAGGGGGTTACGAGCAGTACTTC
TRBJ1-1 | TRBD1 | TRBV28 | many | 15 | CASSPPGQTLNEAFF | TGTGCCAGCAGCCCACCGGGACAGACTCTCAATGAAGCTTTCTTT